Below, 6 T cell receptor beta chains from the same sample are listed, as sequenced in a study of blood T cell repertoires in COVID-19. Clones were sequenced by immunoSEQ multiplex PCR, and TCRdb holds only the in-frame ones, with some missing. The table includes hundreds of thousands of clones, just over 85% detected once. Sequences were obtained from PBMCs or T cells enriched from blood (not recorded which). The receptors shown here come from a man aged 25-45 years who had recovered from COVID-19.

The chain employs TRBV5-4 and TRBJ2-3; 7 bases are shared with TRBD2. The V gene end was trimmed by 4 bases and the J gene end by 3 bases; junction bases not matched to a gene: 8. The CDR3 is made up of 15 amino acids. CDR1 is SGHNT, CDR2 YYREEE, per germline (reference sequence). The CDR3 DNA reads TGTGCCAGCAGCATCGGACTAGAGTTGACAGATACGCAGTATTTT. This gives the protein CASSIGLELTDTQYF.

The chain couples TRBV10-3 to TRBJ1-1, with 7 bases fitting TRBD1. Germline CDR1 reads ENHRY; CDR2 reads SYGVKD. V was clipped by 11 bases and J by 0 bases; unmatched bases: 9. The CDR3 is 14 amino acids. Here the CDR3 DNA reads TGTGCCTCCCAGGGGGGCCAGATGAACACTGAAGCTTTCTTT. Its protein product is CASQGGQMNTEAFF.

The chain is built from TRBV27 and TRBJ2-2; 7 bases align to TRBD2. V shed 3 bases and J 1 base; nucleotides not matched to a gene: 11. Germline V gives CDR1 MNHEY, CDR2 SMNVEV (reference sequence). This CDR3 has 18 residues. The CDR3 DNA is TGTGCCAGCAGTTTTACCCCCCGGGGGGTCGGGAACACCGGGGAGCTGTTTTTT. Translated: CASSFTPRGVGNTGELFF.

This clone was found once. This chain joins TRBV5-6 and TRBJ2-2; D possibly corresponds to TRBD1 (5 bases). The germline gives CDR1 SGHDT, CDR2 YYEEEE. Trimming took off 6 bases at V and 12 bases at J, with 18 bases between the two ends. The CDR3 is made up of 13 amino acids. The DNA of the CDR3 is TGTGCCAGCAACCACTTCCGTCAGGGAAAGCTGTTTTTT. Encoded protein: CASNHFRQGKLFF.

This chain links TRBV6-1 with TRBJ1-2; possible D gene TRBD1, 6 bases. Looked up from germline, CDR1 is MNHNS and CDR2 is SASEGT. The CDR3 runs to 16 residues. The V gene lost 2 bases and the J gene lost 4 bases, with 17 bases spanning the gap. CDR3 protein: CASSETHPRTAYGYTF. The CDR3 DNA reads as TGTGCCAGCAGTGAAACCCACCCCCGGACAGCCTATGGCTACACCTTC.

The V gene is TRBV24-1, the J gene TRBJ2-7; 8 bases align to TRBD1. J lost 2 bases, V lost 7 bases, and 6 bases had no gene match. The CDR3 extends over 14 amino acids. Germline assignment: CDR1 KGHDR and CDR2 SFDVKD. The CDR3 DNA reads TGTGCCACCAGCCACAGGGGGTACCCCTACGAGCAGTACTTC. This gives the protein CATSHRGYPYEQYF.